Following are 32 T cell receptor beta chains from one sample sequenced in a study of blood T cell repertoires in COVID-19. Only in-frame clones appear in the TCRdb table, and some are missing; sequencing was by immunoSEQ multiplex PCR. Of some 250,000 clones in the sample, around 87% were seen once. The sequencing sample was made of peripheral blood. These receptor sequences come from a woman aged 70-85 years with active or convalescent COVID-19.

V and J are TRBV19 and TRBJ1-2, with 12 bases matching TRBD1. J was trimmed by 6 bases and V by 7 bases; bases with no gene match: 6. Per the germline V gene, CDR1 is LNHDA and CDR2 is SQIVND (reference sequence). The CDR3 contains 14 residues. The CDR3 loop reads CASTRDRGQNGYTF. The CDR3, as DNA: TGTGCCAGTACTAGGGACAGGGGGCAGAATGGCTACACCTTC.

The V and J genes are TRBV6-5 and TRBJ1-2, with 9 bases fitting TRBD1. Germline CDR1 reads MNHEY; CDR2 reads SVGAGI. Losses at the gene ends were 5 bases for V and 8 bases for J; bases not matched to a gene: 12. This CDR3 is 15 amino acids long. The CDR3 bases are TGTGCCAGCAGTAGACGGGGGACAGGGAGGGAAGGCTACACCTTC. Translation: CASSRRGTGREGYTF.

The chain links TRBV15 to TRBJ2-6; 7 bases agree with TRBD1. V lost 4 bases to trimming and J lost 8 bases; unmatched junction nucleotides: 2. The CDR3 consists of 13 residues. Germline V gives CDR1 LNHNV, CDR2 YYDKDF (reference sequence). The CDR3: CATSTGQPNVLTF. As DNA, the CDR3 is TGTGCCACCAGCACGGGACAGCCCAACGTCCTGACTTTC.

V is TRBV5-1 and J is TRBJ1-4; D ambiguous. The CDR3 loop spans 14 amino acids. V was cut by 1 base and J by 3 bases, with 7 bases left in between. Germline V gene lookup returns CDR1 SGHRS and CDR2 YFSETQ. The CDR3 DNA reads as TGCGCCAGCAGCTTGACCAGGTCTAATGAAAAACTGTTTTTT. Its translation: CASSLTRSNEKLFF.

This clone was observed a few times. The chain links TRBV9 to TRBJ2-1, with 8 bases matching TRBD1. The CDR3 totals 16 residues. From germline, CDR1 is SGDLS and CDR2 YYNGEE. V lost 3 bases to trimming and J lost 0 bases; unmatched junction nucleotides: 5. The CDR3 here is CASSAQDRVSYNEQFF. CDR3 nucleotide sequence: TGTGCCAGCAGCGCACAGGACAGGGTCTCCTACAATGAGCAGTTCTTC.

In its sample, this clone was seen once. This chain uses TRBV6-1 with TRBJ1-2; 9 bases are a match to TRBD1. The germline gives CDR1 MNHNS, CDR2 SASEGT. The CDR3 runs to 15 residues. The V segment lost 8 bases and the J segment 3 bases; nucleotides outside the gene matches: 10. CDR3 protein: CASLPSGQGYYGYTF. As DNA, the CDR3 is TGTGCCAGCCTACCTTCGGGACAGGGTTACTATGGCTACACCTTC.

This chain links TRBV29-1 with TRBJ1-1; no clear D. Germline V gene lookup returns CDR1 SQVTM and CDR2 ANQGSEA. This CDR3 contains 12 residues. Trimming shortened V by 7 bases and J by 5 bases, and 14 bases separated the two germline ends. The CDR3 nucleotides read TGCAGCGCTCACAATCGGGGAACTGAAGCTTTCTTT. Translation: CSAHNRGTEAFF. The complete variable domain, with remaining parts taken from reference TRBV29-1 and TRBJ1-1, reads SAVISQKPSRDICQRGTSLTIQCQVDSQVTMMFWYRQQPGQSLTLIATANQGSEATYESGFVIDKFPISRPNLTFSTLTVSNMSPEDSSIYLCSAHNRGTEAFFGQGTRLTVV.

The J gene is TRBJ2-3, the V gene TRBV19; TRBD1 is a possible D gene (6 bases). V was shortened by 7 bases and J by 4 bases, with 21 bases between the two germline ends. Per the germline V gene, CDR1 is LNHDA and CDR2 is SQIVND (reference sequence). The CDR3 has 16 residues. CDR3 sequence: CASTPPTGRYPDTQYF. In DNA form, the CDR3 reads TGTGCCAGTACTCCGCCGACAGGCAGGTACCCAGATACGCAGTATTTT.

The table lists this clone with a few counts. The chain employs TRBV2 and TRBJ1-5; perhaps TRBD1 as D (6 bases). Germline-derived CDR1 and CDR2 are SNHLY and FYNNEI. Trimming shortened V by 7 bases and J by 4 bases, and 11 bases separated the two germline ends. CDR3 size: 13 residues. The CDR3 is CASTRQENQPQHF. DNA for the CDR3: TGTGCCAGCACCCGACAGGAGAATCAGCCCCAGCATTTT.

V gene TRBV10-3 combines with J gene TRBJ1-2, with TRBD1 matching 9 bases. The CDR3 totals 16 residues. CDR1 is ENHRY and CDR2 is SYGVKD in the germline V gene. Losses at the gene ends were 9 bases for V and 7 bases for J; bases not matched to a gene: 18. In nucleotides, the CDR3 is TGTGCCATTGCCGGGACAGGGATAAGGATGGTAGGTGGCTACACCTTC. It specifies CAIAGTGIRMVGGYTF.

V and J are TRBV7-2 and TRBJ2-7; the D is unclear. Germline V gives CDR1 SGHTA, CDR2 FQGNSA. V dropped 6 bases and J dropped 1 base, with 7 bases sitting between them. The CDR3 loop spans 12 amino acids. In DNA, the CDR3 is TGTGCCAGCAGATCTACTTCCTACGAGCAGTACTTC. Protein product: CASRSTSYEQYF.

The genes are TRBV5-6 and TRBJ1-1, with 7 bases fitting TRBD1. In germline, CDR1 is SGHDT, CDR2 YYEEEE. CDR3 length: 12 residues. J was trimmed by 11 bases and V by 0 bases; bases with no gene match: 4. The CDR3 DNA sequence: TGTGCCAGCAGCTTGGAGGGGGCGAGGGCTTTCTTT. Its protein product is CASSLEGARAFF.

This chain connects TRBV2 to TRBJ2-3, with D unclear. V was shortened by 6 bases and J by 4 bases, with 5 bases between the two germline ends. Looked up from germline, CDR1 is SNHLY and CDR2 is FYNNEI. CDR3 length equals 11 residues. CDR3 sequence: CASRVADTQYF. As DNA, the CDR3 is TGTGCCAGCAGAGTAGCAGATACGCAGTATTTT. The variable domain in full, completed from reference TRBV2 and TRBJ2-3, reads EPEVTQTPSHQVTQMGQEVILRCVPISNHLYFYWYRQILGQKVEFLVSFYNNEISEKSEIFDDQFSVERPDGSNFTLKIRSTKLEDSAMYFCASRVADTQYFGPGTRLTVL.

This chain links TRBV11-2 with TRBJ1-2; TRBD1 agrees at 12 bases. The CDR3 has 15 amino acids. Germline values: CDR1 SGHAT, CDR2 FQNNGV. With V trimmed by 5 bases and J by 7 bases, 8 bases remained unmatched. The CDR3 here is CASSTSGQGAGGYTF. DNA of the CDR3: TGTGCCAGCAGCACTTCGGGACAGGGGGCCGGTGGCTACACCTTC. The full variable domain, in which reference TRBV11-2 and TRBJ1-2 provide the parts outside the CDR3, is EAGVAQSPRYKIIEKRQSVAFWCNPISGHATLYWYQQILGQGPKLLIQFQNNGVVDDSQLPKDRFSAERLKGVDSTLKIQPAKLEDSAVYLCASSTSGQGAGGYTFGSGTRLTVV.

In this sample, this clone turned up once. V gene TRBV7-9 combines with J gene TRBJ2-7, with TRBD1 identical over 7 bases. The V segment lost 5 bases and the J segment 12 bases; nucleotides outside the gene matches: 19. The CDR3 has 15 residues. Germline CDR1 SEHNR, CDR2 FQNEAQ (reference sequence). CDR3 coding DNA: TGTGCCAGCAGCCCAGGAACAGGGGACGCCGAGCCAAGGTACTTC. This encodes CASSPGTGDAEPRYF.

This sequence joins TRBV2 and TRBJ1-2, with D maybe TRBD1 (5 bases). The CDR3 is 15 amino acids. The V gene's germline CDR1 is SNHLY and CDR2 FYNNEI. Trimming removed 8 bases from V and 0 bases from J, with 16 bases in between. This chain's CDR3 is CASYGGEVTNYGYTF. CDR3 sequence (DNA): TGTGCCAGCTATGGGGGGGAGGTAACTAACTATGGCTACACCTTC.

This clone was counted a single time. The genes are TRBV10-3 and TRBJ1-4; 7 bases match TRBD1. With 11 bases clipped from V and 8 bases from J, the junction kept 11 bases outside the gene matches. CDR3 size: 13 residues. Germline V lookup: CDR1 ENHRY, CDR2 SYGVKD. This CDR3 reads CAASGQDREKLFF. CDR3 bases: TGTGCCGCCTCCGGACAGGATCGGGAAAAACTGTTTTTT.

The gene calls are TRBV7-8 and TRBJ2-2; D unclear. This CDR3 region has 14 residues. Trimming removed 4 bases at V and 5 bases at J, with 11 bases between. Germline-derived CDR1 and CDR2 are SGHVS and FQNEAQ. The CDR3, as DNA: TGTGCCAGCAGCTCGCTTTCTGCGACCGGGGAGCTGTTTTTT. The encoded protein is CASSSLSATGELFF. The full variable domain, rest sourced from reference TRBV7-8 and TRBJ2-2, is GAGVSQSPRYKVAKRGQDVALRCDPISGHVSLFWYQQALGQGPEFLTYFQNEAQLDKSGLPSDRFFAERPEGSVSTLKIQRTQQEDSAVYLCASSSLSATGELFFGEGSRLTVL.

The CDR3 loop reads CASSAIGVNTEAFF. The CDR3 DNA is TGTGCCAGCAGCGCGATAGGGGTTAACACTGAAGCTTTCTTT. This chain joins TRBV5-5 and TRBJ1-1, with D possibly matching TRBD1 (5 bases). This CDR3 contains 14 residues. The germline CDR1 and CDR2 sequences are SGHKS and YYEKEE (reference sequence). V was clipped by 4 bases and J by 2 bases, with 12 bases between them.

V and J are TRBV19 and TRBJ2-5; TRBD2 matches at 8 bases. The CDR3 runs 17 residues. Losses at the gene ends were 5 bases for V and 2 bases for J; bases not matched to a gene: 13. CDR1 is LNHDA, CDR2 SQIVND, per germline (reference sequence). The CDR3 loop reads CASSSFAAGGIQETQYF. CDR3 coding DNA: TGTGCCAGTAGTTCTTTTGCCGCGGGGGGCATACAAGAGACCCAGTACTTC.

The chain recombines TRBV7-8 with TRBJ1-2; no firm D call. Trimming left V 4 bases short and J 3 bases short, with 18 bases between. The germline V gene has CDR1 SGHVS and CDR2 FQNEAQ. The CDR3 consists of 16 residues. CDR3 amino acids: CASSSRPSKRDYGYTF. In nucleotides, the CDR3 is TGTGCCAGCAGCTCCCGACCTTCAAAGCGGGACTATGGCTACACCTTC.

The V call is TRBV4-2, the J call TRBJ2-1; a weak D match, TRBD1 (6 bases). Deletions cut 0 bases from V and 2 bases from J, with 11 bases between. Per germline, CDR1 LGHNA and CDR2 YNFKEQ. The CDR3 length is 16 residues. The CDR3: CASSQDLQGTYNEQFF. The CDR3 DNA reads TGTGCCAGCAGCCAAGATTTACAGGGTACCTACAATGAGCAGTTCTTC.

The V gene is TRBV11-2, the J gene TRBJ1-6, with 8 bases that match TRBD1. CDR3 size: 15 residues. CDR1 and CDR2 from the germline V gene are SGHAT and FQNNGV. J lost 6 bases, V lost 4 bases, and 5 bases had no gene match. CDR3 DNA sequence: TGTGCCAGCAGCTCGGAGACAGGGGTTAATTCACCCCTCCACTTT. Protein sequence: CASSSETGVNSPLHF.

This clone has a handful of counts. The V gene is TRBV27, the J gene TRBJ2-2; TRBD2 might be the D (5 bases). The CDR3 has 15 amino acids. Trimming shortened V by 6 bases and J by 2 bases, and 13 bases separated the two germline ends. In germline, CDR1 is MNHEY, CDR2 SMNVEV (reference sequence). This CDR3 reads CASRPRGINTGELFF. As DNA, the CDR3 is TGTGCCAGCAGGCCCAGAGGGATTAACACCGGGGAGCTGTTTTTT.

J is TRBJ1-5 and V is TRBV12-5; 10 bases align to TRBD1. This CDR3 is built from 16 residues. Unmatched junction bases numbered 9, after V lost 5 bases and J lost 5 bases. In germline, CDR1 is LGHNT, CDR2 FRNRAP. For the CDR3, the DNA is TGTGCTAGTGGTACCTCCGGGACAGGGGCGTATCAGCCCCAGCATTTT. As protein: CASGTSGTGAYQPQHF. The full variable domain, rest sourced from reference TRBV12-5 and TRBJ1-5, is DARVTQTPRHKVTEMGQEVTMRCQPILGHNTVFWYRQTMMQGLELLAYFRNRAPLDDSGMPKDRFSAEMPDATLATLKIQPSEPRDSAVYFCASGTSGTGAYQPQHFGDGTRLSIL.

V is TRBV18 and J is TRBJ2-7; TRBD1 matches 12 bases. V shed 3 bases and J 4 bases; nucleotides not matched to a gene: 13. Germline V lookup: CDR1 KGHSH, CDR2 LQKENI. The CDR3 extends over 18 amino acids. The CDR3 is CASSPRSQGGQGAYEQYF. CDR3 nucleotide sequence: TGTGCCAGCTCACCTCGCTCACAAGGGGGACAGGGGGCTTACGAGCAGTACTTC.

This clone has only one observation. DNA for the CDR3: TGTGCCAGCAGAAACCGGAGGGTACGGTCACCCCTCCACTTT. It specifies CASRNRRVRSPLHF. The chain uses TRBV7-2 and TRBJ1-6; D is ambiguous. V shed 6 bases and J shed 10 bases, with 16 bases lying between them. Germline V gives CDR1 SGHTA, CDR2 FQGNSA. The CDR3 covers 14 residues.

The chain carries TRBV5-1 and TRBJ2-2; 8 nucleotides agree with TRBD1. After removal of 3 bases from V and 4 bases from J, the junction contained 8 bases not matched to a gene. CDR1 and CDR2 (germline): SGHRS, YFSETQ. This CDR3 has 16 residues. CDR3 coding DNA: TGCGCCAGCAGCTACCGACAGGGGCAAGGCACCGGGGAGCTGTTTTTT. As protein: CASSYRQGQGTGELFF.

This rearrangement joins TRBV27 to TRBJ1-4, with unresolved D. This CDR3 contains 16 residues. The germline V gene encodes CDR1 MNHEY and CDR2 SMNVEV (reference sequence). V was clipped by 5 bases and J by 1 base, with 14 bases between them. The CDR3 here is CASSPSLPRTNEKLFF. In DNA, the CDR3 is TGTGCCAGCAGTCCCTCACTTCCACGAACTAATGAAAAACTGTTTTTT.

CDR3 sequence: CASSLARGGGGNTIYF. DNA of the CDR3: TGTGCCAGCAGCTTAGCGCGCGGGGGCGGTGGAAACACCATATATTTT. The V call is TRBV7-2, the J call TRBJ1-3, with D possibly being TRBD1 (6 bases). CDR1 SGHTA and CDR2 FQGNSA come from the germline V gene. This CDR3 is built from 16 residues. The germline V and J ends were trimmed by 0 bases and 3 bases, with 12 bases remaining between them.

The V call is TRBV9, the J call TRBJ2-7, with D perhaps TRBD1 (6 bases). The CDR3 runs to 14 residues. Trimming pared 4 bases from V and 1 base from J, leaving 12 bases between. Germline V gene data show CDR1 as SGDLS and CDR2 as YYNGEE. CDR3 in DNA: TGTGCCAGCAGCCCTGACAGGCCGTCCTACGAGCAGTACTTC. This gives the protein CASSPDRPSYEQYF.

This clone was observed a handful of times. The CDR3 DNA follows: TGCGCCAGCAGCTTGAGGAACAGGGGCGAAGCTAACTATGGCTACACCTTC. This translates into CASSLRNRGEANYGYTF. The chain carries TRBV5-1 and TRBJ1-2; TRBD1 aligns across 7 bases. The CDR3 length is 17 residues. With V trimmed by 1 base and J by 0 bases, 9 bases remained unmatched. The germline CDR1 and CDR2 sequences are SGHRS and YFSETQ. Full variable domain (rest looked up from reference TRBV5-1 and TRBJ1-2): KAGVTQTPRYLIKTRGQQVTLSCSPISGHRSVSWYQQTPGQGLQFLFEYFSETQRNKGNFPGRFSGRQFSNSRSEMNVSTLELGDSALYLCASSLRNRGEANYGYTFGSGTRLTVV.